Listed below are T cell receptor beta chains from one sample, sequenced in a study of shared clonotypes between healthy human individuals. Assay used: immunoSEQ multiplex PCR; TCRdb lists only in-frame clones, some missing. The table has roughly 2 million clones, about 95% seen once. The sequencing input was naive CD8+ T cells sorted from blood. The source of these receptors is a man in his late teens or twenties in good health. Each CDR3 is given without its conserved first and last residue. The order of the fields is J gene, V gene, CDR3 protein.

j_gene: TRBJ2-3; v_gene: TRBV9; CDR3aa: ASSVAAGVSTQY
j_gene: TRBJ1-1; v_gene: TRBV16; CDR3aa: ASSRSGFTEAF
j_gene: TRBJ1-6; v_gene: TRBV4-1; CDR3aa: ASSQDLKGPGQGNSPLH
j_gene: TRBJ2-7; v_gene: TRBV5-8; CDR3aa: ASSWTGGDEQY
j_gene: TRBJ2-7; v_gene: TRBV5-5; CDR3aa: ASSLGTGPAYEQY
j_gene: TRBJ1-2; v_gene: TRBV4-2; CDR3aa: ASSQDLGGGYT
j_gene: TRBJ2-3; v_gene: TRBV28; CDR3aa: ASSLSEGTQY
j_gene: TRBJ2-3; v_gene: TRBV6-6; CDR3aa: ASSYPGQGPDTQY
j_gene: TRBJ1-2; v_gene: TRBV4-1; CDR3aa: ASSQGTDIHGYT
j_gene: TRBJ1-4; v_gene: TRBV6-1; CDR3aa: ASSEFGGGVKLF
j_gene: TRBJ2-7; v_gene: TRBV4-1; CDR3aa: ASSQEVSLAGSYEQY
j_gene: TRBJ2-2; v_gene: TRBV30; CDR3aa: AWIKPMGTGELF
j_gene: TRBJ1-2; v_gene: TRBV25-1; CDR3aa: ASSRSDYYGYT
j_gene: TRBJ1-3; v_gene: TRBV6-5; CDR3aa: ASSYDSSSGNTIY
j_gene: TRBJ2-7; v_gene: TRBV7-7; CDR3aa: ASSSGTGSSYEQY
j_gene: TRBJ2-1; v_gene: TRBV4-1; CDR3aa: ASSQGRGPNNEQF
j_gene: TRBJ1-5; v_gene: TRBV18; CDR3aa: ASSLDRAGNQPQH
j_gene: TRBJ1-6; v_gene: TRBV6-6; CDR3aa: AKTQGQSPLH
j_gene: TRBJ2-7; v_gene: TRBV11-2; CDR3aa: ASSFEAGVTYEQY
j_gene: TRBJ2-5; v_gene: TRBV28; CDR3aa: ATIQGAEETQY
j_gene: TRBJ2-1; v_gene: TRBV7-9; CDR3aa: ASSLAAGFEQF
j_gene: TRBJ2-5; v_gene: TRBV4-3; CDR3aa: ASSQAPWREETQY
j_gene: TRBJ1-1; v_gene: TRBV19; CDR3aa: ASSMGRLETEAF
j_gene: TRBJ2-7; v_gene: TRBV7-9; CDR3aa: ASSFGTSAHEQY
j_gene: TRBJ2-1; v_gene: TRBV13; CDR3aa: ASSSMVDEQF
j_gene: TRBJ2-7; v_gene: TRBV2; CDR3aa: ASSQGALYEQY
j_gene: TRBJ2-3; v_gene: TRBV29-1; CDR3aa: SVPTGYGTDTQY
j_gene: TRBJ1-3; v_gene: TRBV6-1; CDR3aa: ASTNRGAGNTIY
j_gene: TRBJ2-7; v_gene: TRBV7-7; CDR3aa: ASSPTGSSYEQY
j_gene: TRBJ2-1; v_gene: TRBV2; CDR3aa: ASTPGTSTYNEQF
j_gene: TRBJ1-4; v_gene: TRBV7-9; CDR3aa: ASSSGTPQTSFEKLF
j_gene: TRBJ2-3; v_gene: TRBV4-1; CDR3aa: ASSQEGPSTDTQY
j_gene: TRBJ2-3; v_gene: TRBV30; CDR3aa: AWSGGSGTDTQY
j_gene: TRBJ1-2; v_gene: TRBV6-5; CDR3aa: ASSYSTEDYGYT
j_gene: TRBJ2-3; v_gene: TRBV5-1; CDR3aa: ASSLGGRGTDTQY
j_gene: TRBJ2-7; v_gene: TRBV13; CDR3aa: ASSVAGGPGEQY
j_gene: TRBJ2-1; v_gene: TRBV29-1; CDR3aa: SVYSFTYNEQF
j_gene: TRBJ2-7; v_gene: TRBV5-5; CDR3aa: ASSRPSYEQY
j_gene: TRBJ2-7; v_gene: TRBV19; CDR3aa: ASSPGQGIYEQY
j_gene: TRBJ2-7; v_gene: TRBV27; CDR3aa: ASSGAAERGAYEQY
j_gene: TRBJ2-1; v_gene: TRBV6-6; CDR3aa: ASSDPSGTQF
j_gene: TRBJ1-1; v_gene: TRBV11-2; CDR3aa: ASSLGQLMNTEAF
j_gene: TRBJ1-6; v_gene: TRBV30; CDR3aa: AWMGIYNSPLH
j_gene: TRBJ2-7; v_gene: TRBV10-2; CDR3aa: ASRWEGVAEQY
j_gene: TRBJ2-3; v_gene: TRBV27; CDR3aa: ASSSFNTDTQY
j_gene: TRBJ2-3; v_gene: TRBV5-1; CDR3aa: ASSSGTSGGDTQY
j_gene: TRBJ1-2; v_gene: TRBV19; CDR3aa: ASSIGPDPLYGYT
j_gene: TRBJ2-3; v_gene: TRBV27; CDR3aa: ATGLGSTDTQY
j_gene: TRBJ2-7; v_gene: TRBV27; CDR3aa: ASRGLAEHYEQY
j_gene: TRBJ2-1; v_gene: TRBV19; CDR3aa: ASSIGPTGRLDNEQF
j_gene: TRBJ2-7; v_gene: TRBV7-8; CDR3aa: ASSPGTSGTYEQY
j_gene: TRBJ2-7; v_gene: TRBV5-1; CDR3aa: ASSLEDREYEQY
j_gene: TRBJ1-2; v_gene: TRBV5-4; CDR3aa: ASSTTGTANYGYT
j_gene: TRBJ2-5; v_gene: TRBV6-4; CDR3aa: ASSDYLQYQYQETQY
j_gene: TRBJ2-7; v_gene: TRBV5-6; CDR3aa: ASSFMPGIANEQY
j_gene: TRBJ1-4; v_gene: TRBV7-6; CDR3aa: ASSPDRFNEKLF
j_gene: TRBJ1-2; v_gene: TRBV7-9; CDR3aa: ASSGDTSEYYVSYT
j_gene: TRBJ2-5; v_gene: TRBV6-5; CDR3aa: ASSSQETQY
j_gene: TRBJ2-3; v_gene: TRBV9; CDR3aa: ASTLTGLRADTQY